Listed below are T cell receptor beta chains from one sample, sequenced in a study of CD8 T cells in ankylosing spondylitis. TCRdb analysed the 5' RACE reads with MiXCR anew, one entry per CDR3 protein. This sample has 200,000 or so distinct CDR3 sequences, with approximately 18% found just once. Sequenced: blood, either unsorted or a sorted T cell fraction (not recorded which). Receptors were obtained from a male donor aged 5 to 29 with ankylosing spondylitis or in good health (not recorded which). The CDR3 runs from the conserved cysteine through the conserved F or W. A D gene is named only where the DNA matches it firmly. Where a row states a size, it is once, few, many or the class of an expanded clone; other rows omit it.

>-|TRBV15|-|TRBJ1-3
TGTGCCACCAGCCAGGTCGAGAGAAACACCATATATTTT
CATSQVERNTIYF
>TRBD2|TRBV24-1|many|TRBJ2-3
TGTGCCACCAGTGATGTTCTAGCGGGAGGTAGAGATACGCAGTATTTT
CATSDVLAGGRDTQYF
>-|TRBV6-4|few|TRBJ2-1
TGTGCCAGCAGCCGGACCCTATACAATGAGCAGTTCTTC
CASSRTLYNEQFF
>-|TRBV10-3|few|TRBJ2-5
TGTGCCATCAGTGAAGCGACAGGTCAAGAGACCCAGTACTTC
CAISEATGQETQYF
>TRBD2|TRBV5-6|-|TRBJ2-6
TGTGCCAGCAGCTTGGTTCCTAGCGGAAACTCTGGGGCCAACGTCCTGACTTTC
CASSLVPSGNSGANVLTF
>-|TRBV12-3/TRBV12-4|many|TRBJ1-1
TGTGCCAGCAGCCCCTTCGAAGGCACTGAAGTTTTCTTT
CASSPFEGTEVFF
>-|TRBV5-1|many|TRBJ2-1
TGCGCCAGCAGCTTCCCGCCTCGGACTGGATTATACAATGAGCAGTTCTTC
CASSFPPRTGLYNEQFF
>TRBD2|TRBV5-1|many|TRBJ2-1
TGCGCCAGCAGCGGGGGACTAGCGGGAGGCCGTAGGCTAGAGCAGTTCTTC
CASSGGLAGGRRLEQFF
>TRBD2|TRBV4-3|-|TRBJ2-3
TGCGCCAGCAGCCAAATTGCGGGAGGGAACACAGATACGCAGTATTTT
CASSQIAGGNTDTQYF
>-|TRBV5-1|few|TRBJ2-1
TGCGCCAGCAGCTATTCTAGCGCAACCTACAATGAGCAGTTCTTC
CASSYSSATYNEQFF
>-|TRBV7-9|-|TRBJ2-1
TGTGCCAGCAGCATACCCCAGGAGGGGGCGGCCTACAATGAGCAGTTCTTC
CASSIPQEGAAYNEQFF
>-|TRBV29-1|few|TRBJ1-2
TGCAGCGTTGAAGTCAACGCCGGCTACACCTTC
CSVEVNAGYTF
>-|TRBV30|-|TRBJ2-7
TGTGCCTGGGGGACCTACGAGCAGTACTTC
CAWGTYEQYF
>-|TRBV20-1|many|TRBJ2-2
TGCAGTGCCGTCGTTGGGAACACCGGGGAGCTGTTTTTT
CSAVVGNTGELFF
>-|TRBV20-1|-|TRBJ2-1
TGCAGTGCTGGGCGGCCCAGCGGGCACGGGAATGAGCAGTTCTTC
CSAGRPSGHGNEQFF
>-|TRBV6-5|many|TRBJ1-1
TGTGCCAGCAAAGTTACACATCTCACTGAAGCTTTCTTT
CASKVTHLTEAFF
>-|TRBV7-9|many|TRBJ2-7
TGTGCCAGCAGCTTACCGCCCCAGGGGCAGTACTTC
CASSLPPQGQYF
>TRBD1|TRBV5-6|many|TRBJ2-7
TGTGCCAGCACCCCGGGACAGAGAACTTTTCACCCTCCCGAGCAGTACTTC
CASTPGQRTFHPPEQYF
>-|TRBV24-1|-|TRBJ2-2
TGTGCCACCAGTAACGGCCAGACGAACACCGGGGAGCTGTTTTTT
CATSNGQTNTGELFF
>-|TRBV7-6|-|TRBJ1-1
TGTGCCAGCAGCTTAGGCGCCCACACTGAAGCTTTCTTT
CASSLGAHTEAFF
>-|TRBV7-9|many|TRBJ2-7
TGTGCCAGCAGCTTAGTGGGTACAACCTACGAGCAGTACTTC
CASSLVGTTYEQYF
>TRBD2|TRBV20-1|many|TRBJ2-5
TGCAGTTATAGCGGGAGAGGGGAGACCCAGTACTTC
CSYSGRGETQYF
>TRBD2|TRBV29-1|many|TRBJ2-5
TGCAGCGTTAGCGGGAGAGAGACCCAGTACTTC
CSVSGRETQYF
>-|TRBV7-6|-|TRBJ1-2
TGTGCCAGCAGCTTAGGCGGTTTCTATGGCTACACCTTC
CASSLGGFYGYTF
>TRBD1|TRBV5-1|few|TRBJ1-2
TGCGCCAGCAGCTTGGAGGGGACAGGGAACAATGGCTACACCTTC
CASSLEGTGNNGYTF
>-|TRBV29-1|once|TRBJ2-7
TGCAGCGTTGTGGGAGGGGGCTACGAGCAGTACTTC
CSVVGGGYEQYF
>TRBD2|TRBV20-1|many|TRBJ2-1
TGCAGTGCTAGAACCTCGGCGGGAGCATACAATGAGCAGTTCTTC
CSARTSAGAYNEQFF
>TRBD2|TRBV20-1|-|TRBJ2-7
TGCAGTGCTAGATTTGCGGGAGGCCGGTACGAGCAGTACTTC
CSARFAGGRYEQYF
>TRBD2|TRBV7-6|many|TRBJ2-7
TGTGCCAGCAGCCCAGGGACGGGGCGGGAGGCTCTGGACGAGCAGTACTTC
CASSPGTGREALDEQYF
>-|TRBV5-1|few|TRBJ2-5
TGCGCCAGCAGCTTGAACGGAAGACAAGAGACCCAGTACTTC
CASSLNGRQETQYF
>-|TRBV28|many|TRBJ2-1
TGTGCCAGCGGAGGATGGGACCCTCTATACAATGAGCAGTTCTTC
CASGGWDPLYNEQFF
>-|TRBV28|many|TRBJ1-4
TGTGCCAGCAGACAGGGAAATGAAAAACTGTTTTTT
CASRQGNEKLFF
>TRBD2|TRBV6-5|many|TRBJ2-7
TGTGCCAGCAGTTACGGGGGTCTGGCGGGAGCCACAGAAGAGCAGTACTTC
CASSYGGLAGATEEQYF
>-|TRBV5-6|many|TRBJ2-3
TGTGCCAGCAGCCCTATAGGGGGAGCAGATACGCAGTATTTT
CASSPIGGADTQYF
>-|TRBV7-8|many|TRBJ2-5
TGTGCCAGCACCTTGGGCGCCCAGGGGAATTGGGAGACCCAGTACTTC
CASTLGAQGNWETQYF
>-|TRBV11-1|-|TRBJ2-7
TGTGCCAGCAGCTCAATGGCGGGGCCCCCCTACGAGCAGTACTTC
CASSSMAGPPYEQYF
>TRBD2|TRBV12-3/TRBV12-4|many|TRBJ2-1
TGTGCCAGCAGACTAGCGACAGCCTACCATGACAATGAGCAGTTCTTC
CASRLATAYHDNEQFF
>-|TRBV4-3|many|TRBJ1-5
TGCGCCAGCAGCCAAGACGGTTATAGCAATCAGCCCCAGCATTTT
CASSQDGYSNQPQHF
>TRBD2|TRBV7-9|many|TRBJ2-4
TGTGCCAGCAGCTTAGCGGGCAGGACTAGCGGGTTAGCCAAAAACATTCAGTACTTC
CASSLAGRTSGLAKNIQYF
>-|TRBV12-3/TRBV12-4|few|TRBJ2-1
TGTGCCAGCGGGCAGGTCTCCTACAATGAGCAGTTCTTC
CASGQVSYNEQFF
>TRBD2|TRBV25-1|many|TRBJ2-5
TGTGCCAGCAGAGATTGGACTAGCGGGACGCGCGAGACCCAGTACTTC
CASRDWTSGTRETQYF
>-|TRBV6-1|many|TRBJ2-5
TGTGCCAGCAGTGAAGGGGCCGCGGGCCAAGAGACCCAGTACTTC
CASSEGAAGQETQYF
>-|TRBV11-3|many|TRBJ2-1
TGTGCCAGCAGTCCCTCCGGGGGAAACTACAATGAGCAGTTCTTC
CASSPSGGNYNEQFF
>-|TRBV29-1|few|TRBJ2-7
TGCAGCGTTGTCGGTCGGGCAGGGAGCTACGAGCAGTACTTC
CSVVGRAGSYEQYF
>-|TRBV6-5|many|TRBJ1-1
TGTGCCAGCAGCCCACACAGGGTGGGGACTGAAGCTTTCTTT
CASSPHRVGTEAFF